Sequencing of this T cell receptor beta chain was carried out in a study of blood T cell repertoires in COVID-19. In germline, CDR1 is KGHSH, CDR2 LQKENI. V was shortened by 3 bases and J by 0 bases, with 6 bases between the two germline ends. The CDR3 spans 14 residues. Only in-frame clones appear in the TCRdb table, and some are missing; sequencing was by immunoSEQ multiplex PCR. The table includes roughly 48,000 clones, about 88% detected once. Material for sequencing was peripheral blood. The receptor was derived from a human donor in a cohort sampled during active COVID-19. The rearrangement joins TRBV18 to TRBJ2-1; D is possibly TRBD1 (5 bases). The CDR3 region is CASSPQGSYNEQFF. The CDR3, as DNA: TGTGCCAGCTCACCCCAGGGCTCCTACAATGAGCAGTTCTTC. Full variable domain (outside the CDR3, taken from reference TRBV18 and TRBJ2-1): NAGVMQNPRHLVRRRGQEARLRCSPMKGHSHVYWYRQLPEEGLKFMVYLQKENIIDESGMPKERFSAEFPKEGPSILRIQQVVRGDSAAYFCASSPQGSYNEQFFGPGTRLTVL.